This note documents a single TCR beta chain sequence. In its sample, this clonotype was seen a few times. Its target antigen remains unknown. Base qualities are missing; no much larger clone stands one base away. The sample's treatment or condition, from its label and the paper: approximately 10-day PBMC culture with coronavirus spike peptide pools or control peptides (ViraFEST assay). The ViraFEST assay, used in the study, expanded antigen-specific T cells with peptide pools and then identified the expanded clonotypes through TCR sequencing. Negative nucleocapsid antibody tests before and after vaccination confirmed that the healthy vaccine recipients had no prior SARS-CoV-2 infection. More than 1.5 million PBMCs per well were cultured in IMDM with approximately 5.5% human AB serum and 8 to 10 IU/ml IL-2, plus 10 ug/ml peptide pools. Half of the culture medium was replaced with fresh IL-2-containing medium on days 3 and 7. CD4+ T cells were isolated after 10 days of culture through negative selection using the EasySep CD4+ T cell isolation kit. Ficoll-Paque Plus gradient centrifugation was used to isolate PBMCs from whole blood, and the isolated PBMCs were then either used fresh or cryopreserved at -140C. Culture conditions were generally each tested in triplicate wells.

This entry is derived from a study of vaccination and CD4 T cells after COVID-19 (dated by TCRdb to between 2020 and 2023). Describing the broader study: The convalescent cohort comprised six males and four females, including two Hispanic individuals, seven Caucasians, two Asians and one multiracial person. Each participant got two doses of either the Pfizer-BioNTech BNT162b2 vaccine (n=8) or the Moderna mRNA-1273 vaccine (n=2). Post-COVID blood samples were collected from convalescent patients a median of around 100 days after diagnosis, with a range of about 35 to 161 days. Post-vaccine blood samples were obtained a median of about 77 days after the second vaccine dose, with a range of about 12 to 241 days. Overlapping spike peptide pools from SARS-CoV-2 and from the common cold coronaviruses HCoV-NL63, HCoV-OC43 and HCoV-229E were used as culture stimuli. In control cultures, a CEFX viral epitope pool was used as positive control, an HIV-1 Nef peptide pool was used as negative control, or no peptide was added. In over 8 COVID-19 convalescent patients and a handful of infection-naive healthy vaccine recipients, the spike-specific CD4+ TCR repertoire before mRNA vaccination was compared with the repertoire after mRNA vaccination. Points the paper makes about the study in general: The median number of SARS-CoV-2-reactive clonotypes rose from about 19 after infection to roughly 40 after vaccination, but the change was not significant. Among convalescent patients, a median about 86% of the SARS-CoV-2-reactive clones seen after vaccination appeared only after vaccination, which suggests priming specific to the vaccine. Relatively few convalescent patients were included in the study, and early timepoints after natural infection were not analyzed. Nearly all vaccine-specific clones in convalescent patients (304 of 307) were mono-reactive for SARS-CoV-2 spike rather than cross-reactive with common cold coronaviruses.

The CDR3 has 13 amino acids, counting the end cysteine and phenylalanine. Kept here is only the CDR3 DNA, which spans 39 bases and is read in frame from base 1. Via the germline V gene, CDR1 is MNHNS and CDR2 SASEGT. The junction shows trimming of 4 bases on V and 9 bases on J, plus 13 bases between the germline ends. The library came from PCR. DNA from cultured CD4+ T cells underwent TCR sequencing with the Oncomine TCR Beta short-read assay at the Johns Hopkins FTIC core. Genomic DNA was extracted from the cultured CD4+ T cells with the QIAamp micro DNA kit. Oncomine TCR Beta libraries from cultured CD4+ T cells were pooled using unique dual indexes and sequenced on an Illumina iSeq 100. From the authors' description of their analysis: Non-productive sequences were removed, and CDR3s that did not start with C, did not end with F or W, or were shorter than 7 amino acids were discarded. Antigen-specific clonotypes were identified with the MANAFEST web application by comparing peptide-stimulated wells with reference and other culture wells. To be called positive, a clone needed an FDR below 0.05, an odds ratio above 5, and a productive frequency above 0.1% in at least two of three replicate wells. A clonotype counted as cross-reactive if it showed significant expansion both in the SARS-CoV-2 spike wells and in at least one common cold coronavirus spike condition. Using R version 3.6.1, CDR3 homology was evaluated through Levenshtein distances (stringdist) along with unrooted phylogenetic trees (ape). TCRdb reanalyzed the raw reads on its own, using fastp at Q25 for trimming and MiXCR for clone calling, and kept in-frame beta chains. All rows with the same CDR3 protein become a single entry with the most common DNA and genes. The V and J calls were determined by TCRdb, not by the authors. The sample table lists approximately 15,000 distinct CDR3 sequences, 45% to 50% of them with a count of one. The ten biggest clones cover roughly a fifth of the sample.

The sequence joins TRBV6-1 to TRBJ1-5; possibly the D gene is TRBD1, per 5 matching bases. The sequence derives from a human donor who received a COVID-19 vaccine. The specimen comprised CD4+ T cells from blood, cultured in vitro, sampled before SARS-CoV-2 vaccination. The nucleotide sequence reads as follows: TGTGCCAGCAGTGCGACGAGGGACCGGCCCCAGCATTTT. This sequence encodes CASSATRDRPQHF.